This entry concerns a single T cell receptor (beta chain). This receptor's antigen is unknown. No much larger clonotype is one base removed from it; base qualities were not supplied. Each collaborating institution followed its own protocols to collect whole blood in K2EDTA tubes. Collaborator samples were shipped for TCRbeta analysis as frozen whole blood, isolated PBMCs, or DNA extracted from either sample type. This record belongs to a study of blood T cell repertoires in COVID-19 (dated by TCRdb to the early 2020s). Looking at the study overall: The collaborator samples originated in the United States, Italy and Spain and spanned the acute and convalescent phases of COVID-19. A de-identified subject ID, COVID-19 status, age in years and sex were almost always included in the sample metadata. Subjects who had been exposed to COVID-19, were actively infected with it, or had recovered from it provided the deeply sampled blood TCRbeta repertoires that made up the dataset. The repertoires were released in a freely available public database meant as a resource for research on the immune response to SARS-CoV-2. Where available, HLA class I and class II types were taken from metadata supplied by the sample provider and were not determined by assay-based typing. The samples were drawn from the first 160 participants of the ongoing ImmuneRACE study and from more than 1,000 subjects provided by 6 global collaborators. The material from the prospective study consisted of cDNA or gDNA derived from T cells, B-cell-depleted T cells, or PBMCs.

The immunoSEQ Assay, a bias-controlled multiplex PCR, was used to amplify TCRbeta CDR3 regions from genomic DNA. The study's processing was this. The number of nucleated cells in each sample was estimated by amplification of reference gene primers within the assay. To quantify the absolute abundance of each unique TCRbeta CDR3 rearrangement, sequence reads were collapsed and filtered. For each sample, productive Simpson clonality was calculated as the square root of Simpson's diversity index across productive rearrangements. The source is immuneACCESS, and TCRdb retained only in-frame sequences with V and J called. Part of the clones is not carried over; for the studies checked, unresolved V genes explain less than half of this, and the remainder is unexplained. V, J and clone size were drawn from that table, and D and trimming were deduced from the DNA. In this sample the table shows some 35,000 clones, around 80% of which occur a single time. The top ten hold around 17% of the sample.

Taken from cysteine to phenylalanine, the CDR3 has 12 residues. Left in the record is the CDR3 DNA by itself, 36 bases read in frame from the first base. V is reduced by 5 bases and J by 8 bases, leaving a spacing of 10 bases between them. The germline V gene provides CDR1 SGHDN and CDR2 FVKESK. Points the paper makes about the study in general: Clinical and demographic metadata were provided uncurated, with the amount varying by source and participant.

The material sequenced was peripheral blood. The sequence joins TRBV14 to TRBJ2-4; the D gene is possibly TRBD2, with 6 bases matching. The source of this sequence is a man in his 70s with acute or convalescent COVID-19. The CDR3 is CASSMAGYIQYF. Here is the DNA: TGTGCCAGCAGCATGGCGGGATACATTCAGTACTTC.